This T cell receptor (beta chain) was obtained from a study of read filtering for tumor transcriptome and immune sequencing. Study-level information: The cohort had about 16 men and around 15 women aged about 45 to 80, mean about 66 years. DNase treatment preceded whole-transcriptome library preparation.

Bone marrow was sampled from every patient at the time of active disease. Molecular barcoded adaptors covering alpha/delta and beta/gamma chains were used on approximately 400 ng RNA. One entry per CDR3 protein results from TCRdb running MiXCR on the reads. Of about 50,000 distinct CDR3 sequences listed, 15% to 20% are singletons. Per germline, CDR1 MDHEN and CDR2 SYDVKM. V lost 4 bases to trimming and J lost 4 bases; unmatched junction nucleotides: 15. The CDR3 covers 18 residues. This clonotype was counted ten times or more. The sequencing sample was made of a population of CD138-negative cells sorted from bone marrow. The chain joins TRBV28 to TRBJ2-7; 11 bases agree with TRBD2. The receptor was isolated from a donor older than 35 with multiple myeloma. Here the CDR3 reads CASSSPGLADNEIYEQYF. The CDR3 DNA is TGTGCCAGCAGTTCGCCGGGACTAGCGGACAACGAGATTTACGAGCAGTACTTC.